This T cell receptor (beta chain) was sequenced during a study of human T cells and chemical hapten exposure. Using its own MiXCR run on the RACE reads, TCRdb lists one record per CDR3 protein. The sample has tens of thousands of distinct CDR3 sequences; 10% are singletons. This clonotype was seen a few times. The time point: patch test 2, 6 weeks after DPC sensitization. Indicated treatment: therapeutic diphenylcyclopropenone sensitization with weekly scalp DPC. Trimming took off 3 bases at V and 4 bases at J, with 16 bases between the two ends. Germline CDR1 reads KGHSH; CDR2 reads LQKENI. The CDR3 consists of 15 residues.

J is TRBJ2-7 and V is TRBV18; D may be TRBD2 (6 bases). Sequencing was performed on whole blood, taken in connection with sensitization to the hapten diphenylcyclopropenone (DPC). The sequence was obtained from a woman in her twenties or thirties with alopecia areata. Some clones in this sample may be carry-over from other donors' samples. The CDR3: CASSPLEGGRYEQYF. DNA of the CDR3: TGTGCCAGCTCACCCCTGGAGGGAGGCAGGTACGAGCAGTACTTC.